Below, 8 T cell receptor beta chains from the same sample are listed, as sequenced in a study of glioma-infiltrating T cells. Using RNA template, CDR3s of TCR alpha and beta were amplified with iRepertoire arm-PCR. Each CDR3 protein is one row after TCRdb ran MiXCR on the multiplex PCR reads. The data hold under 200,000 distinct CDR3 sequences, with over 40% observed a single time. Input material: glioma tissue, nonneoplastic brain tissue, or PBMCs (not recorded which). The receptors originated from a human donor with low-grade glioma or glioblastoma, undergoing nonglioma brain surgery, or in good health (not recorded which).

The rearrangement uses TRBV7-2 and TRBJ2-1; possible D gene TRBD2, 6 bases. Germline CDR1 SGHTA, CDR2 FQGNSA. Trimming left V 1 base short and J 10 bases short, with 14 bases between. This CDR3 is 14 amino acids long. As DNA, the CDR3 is TGTGCCAGCAGCTTAGATAGCGGCTCGTGGGAGCAGTTCTTC. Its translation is CASSLDSGSWEQFF.

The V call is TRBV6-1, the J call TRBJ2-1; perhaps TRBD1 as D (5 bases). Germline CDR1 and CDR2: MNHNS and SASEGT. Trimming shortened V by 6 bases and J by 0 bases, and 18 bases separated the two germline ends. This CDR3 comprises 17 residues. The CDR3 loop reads CASSQDKGQSSYNEQFF. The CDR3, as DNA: TGTGCCAGCAGCCAAGATAAGGGGCAAAGCTCCTACAATGAGCAGTTCTTC.

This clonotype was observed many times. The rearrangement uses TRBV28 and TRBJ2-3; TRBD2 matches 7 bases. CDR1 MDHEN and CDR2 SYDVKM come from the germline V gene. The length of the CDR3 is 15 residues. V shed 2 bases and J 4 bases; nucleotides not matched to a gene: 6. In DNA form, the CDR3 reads TGTGCCAGCAGTTTAGCGGGAGTAGGCGCAGATACGCAGTATTTT. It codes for CASSLAGVGADTQYF.

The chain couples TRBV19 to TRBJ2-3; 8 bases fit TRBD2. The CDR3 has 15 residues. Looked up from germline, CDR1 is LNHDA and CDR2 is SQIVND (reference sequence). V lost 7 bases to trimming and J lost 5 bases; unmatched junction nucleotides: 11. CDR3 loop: CASIPAGDGGDTQYF. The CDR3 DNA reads TGTGCCAGTATCCCAGCGGGAGATGGTGGAGATACGCAGTATTTT.

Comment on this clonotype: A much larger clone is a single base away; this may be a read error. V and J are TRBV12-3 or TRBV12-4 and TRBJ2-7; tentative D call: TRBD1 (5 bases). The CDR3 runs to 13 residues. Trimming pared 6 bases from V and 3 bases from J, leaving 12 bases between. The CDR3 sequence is CASRRQWYYEQYF. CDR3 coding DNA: TGTGCCAGCAGGCGACAGTGGTACTACGAGCAGTACTTC.

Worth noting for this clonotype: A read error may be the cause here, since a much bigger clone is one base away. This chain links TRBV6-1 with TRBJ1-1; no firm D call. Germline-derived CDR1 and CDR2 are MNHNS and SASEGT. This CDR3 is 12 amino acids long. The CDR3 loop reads CANSSGNTEAFF. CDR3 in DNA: TGTGCCAACAGTTCGGGGAACACTGAAGCTTTCTTT.

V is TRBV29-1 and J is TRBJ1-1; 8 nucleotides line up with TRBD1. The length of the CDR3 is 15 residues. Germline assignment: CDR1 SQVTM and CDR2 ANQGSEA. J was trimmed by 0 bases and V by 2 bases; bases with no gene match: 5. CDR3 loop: CSVELGDRLNTEAFF. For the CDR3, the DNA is TGCAGCGTTGAACTGGGGGACAGGCTGAACACTGAAGCTTTCTTT.

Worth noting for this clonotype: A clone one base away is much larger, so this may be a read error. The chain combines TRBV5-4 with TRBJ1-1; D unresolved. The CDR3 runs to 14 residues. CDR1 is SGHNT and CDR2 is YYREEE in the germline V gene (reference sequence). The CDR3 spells CASSLEVMNTQAFF. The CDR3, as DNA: TGTGCCAGCAGCTTGGAGGTTATGAACACTCAAGCTTTCTTT.